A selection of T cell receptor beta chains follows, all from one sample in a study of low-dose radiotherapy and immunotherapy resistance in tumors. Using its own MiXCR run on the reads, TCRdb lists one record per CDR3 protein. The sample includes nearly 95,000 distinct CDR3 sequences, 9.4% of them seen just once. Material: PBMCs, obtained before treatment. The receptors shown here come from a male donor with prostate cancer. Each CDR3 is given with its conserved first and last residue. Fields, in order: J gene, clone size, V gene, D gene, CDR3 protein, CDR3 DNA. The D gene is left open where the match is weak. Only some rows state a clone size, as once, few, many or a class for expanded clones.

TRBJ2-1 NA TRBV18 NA CASSSGGRSSYNEQFF TGTGCCAGCTCATCGGGGGGCCGGAGCTCCTACAATGAGCAGTTCTTC
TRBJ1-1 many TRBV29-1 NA CSASGANTEAFF TGCAGCGCCTCCGGAGCGAACACTGAAGCTTTCTTT
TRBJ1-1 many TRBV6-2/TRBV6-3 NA CASSYDPSLMNTEAFF TGTGCCAGCAGTTACGACCCTTCACTCATGAACACTGAAGCTTTCTTT
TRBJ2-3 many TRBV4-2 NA CASSQAQDTQYF TGTGCCAGCAGCCAAGCTCAAGATACGCAGTATTTT
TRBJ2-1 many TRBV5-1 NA CASSLDLAGSYNEQFF TGCGCCAGCAGCTTGGATTTGGCGGGGTCATACAATGAGCAGTTCTTC
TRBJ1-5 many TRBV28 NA CASSSDWSGQPQHF TGTGCCAGCAGTTCTGATTGGAGCGGTCAGCCCCAGCATTTT
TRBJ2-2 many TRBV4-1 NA CASSLTEAGTTGELFF TGCGCCAGCAGCCTTACTGAGGCAGGGACCACCGGGGAGCTGTTTTTT
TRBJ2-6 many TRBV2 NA CASSWDGGSSLGANVLTF TGTGCCAGCAGCTGGGATGGGGGCTCCTCTCTGGGGGCCAACGTCCTGACTTTC
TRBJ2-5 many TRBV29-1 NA CSGREQETQYF TGCAGCGGCAGAGAGCAAGAGACCCAGTACTTC
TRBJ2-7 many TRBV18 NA CASSPEDSPYEQYF TGTGCCAGCTCACCCGAGGACTCGCCCTACGAGCAGTACTTC
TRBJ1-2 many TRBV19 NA CASSIAPFPGLRNGYTF TGTGCCAGTAGTATAGCCCCGTTTCCGGGGTTAAGGAATGGCTACACCTTC
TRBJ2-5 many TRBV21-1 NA CASSHRTGPQETQYF TGTGCCAGCAGCCACCGGACAGGGCCCCAAGAGACCCAGTACTTC
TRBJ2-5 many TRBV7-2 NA CASSSTSWAGAAQYF TGTGCCAGCAGCTCTACTAGTTGGGCGGGGGCGGCCCAGTACTTC
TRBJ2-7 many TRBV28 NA CASSPEGEKRREQYF TGTGCCAGCAGCCCCGAGGGGGAAAAGAGACGCGAGCAGTACTTC
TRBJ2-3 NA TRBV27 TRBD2 CASSDGGRDTDTQYF TGTGCCAGTAGCGACGGAGGGAGGGACACAGATACGCAGTATTTT
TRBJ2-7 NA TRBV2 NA CATTPSGYEQYF TGTGCCACCACCCCTTCGGGCTACGAGCAGTACTTC
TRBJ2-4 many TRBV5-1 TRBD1 CASSSGQSVAKNIQYF TGCGCCAGCAGCTCGGGACAGTCGGTAGCCAAAAACATTCAGTACTTC
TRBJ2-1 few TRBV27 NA CASSPKGSGHKSPYNEQFF TGTGCCAGCAGCCCCAAGGGTAGCGGTCATAAAAGCCCCTACAATGAGCAGTTCTTC
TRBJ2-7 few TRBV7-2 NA CASSHPGAGEQYF TGTGCCAGCAGCCACCCCGGGGCGGGCGAGCAGTACTTC
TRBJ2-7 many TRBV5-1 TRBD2 CASSRTGLSPSYEQYF TGCGCCAGCAGCCGGACGGGACTATCACCCTCCTACGAGCAGTACTTC
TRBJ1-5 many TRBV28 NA CASSGNQPQHF TGTGCCAGCAGTGGCAATCAGCCCCAGCATTTT
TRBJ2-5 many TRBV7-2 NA CASSSSSGLQTQYF TGTGCCAGCAGCTCATCATCGGGGCTGCAGACCCAGTACTTC
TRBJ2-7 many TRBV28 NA CASSSKESRYF TGTGCCAGCAGCTCAAAGGAGAGTAGGTACTTC
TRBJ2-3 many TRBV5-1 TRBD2 CASSPSGTSTDTQYF TGCGCCAGCAGCCCCAGCGGGACTAGCACAGATACGCAGTATTTT
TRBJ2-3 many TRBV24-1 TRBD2 CATSGRLAESTDTQYF TGTGCCACCAGTGGTCGACTAGCGGAGAGCACAGATACGCAGTATTTT
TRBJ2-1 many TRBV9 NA CASSVNSYNEQFF TGTGCCAGCAGCGTAAACAGTTACAATGAGCAGTTCTTC
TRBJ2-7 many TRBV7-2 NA CASSPQTRDWFEQYF TGTGCCAGCAGCCCTCAGACTAGGGATTGGTTCGAGCAGTACTTC
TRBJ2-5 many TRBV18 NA CASSPPSGETQYF TGTGCCAGCAGCCCCCCATCGGGCGAGACCCAGTACTTC
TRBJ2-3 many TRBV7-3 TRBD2 CASSSGLAGIADTQYF TGTGCCAGCAGCTCGGGACTAGCGGGAATTGCAGATACGCAGTATTTT
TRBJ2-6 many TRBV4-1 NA CASSGAGFLVANVLTF TGCGCCAGCAGCGGGGCAGGGTTTTTGGTGGCCAACGTCCTGACTTTC
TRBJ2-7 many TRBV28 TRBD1 CASSLPTGGKYF TGTGCCAGCAGTTTACCTACAGGGGGCAAGTACTTC
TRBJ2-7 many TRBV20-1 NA CSASPWGRGSYEQYF TGCAGTGCTAGCCCCTGGGGCAGGGGCTCCTACGAGCAGTACTTC
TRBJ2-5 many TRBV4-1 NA CASSQDNYNSPRKTQYF TGCGCCAGCAGCCAAGATAATTACAATTCACCGAGGAAGACCCAGTACTTC
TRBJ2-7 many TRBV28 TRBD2 CASSSPLAGGPYEQYF TGTGCCAGCAGTTCCCCCTTAGCGGGAGGGCCCTACGAGCAGTACTTC
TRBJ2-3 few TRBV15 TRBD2 CATSRDRDTGGRYF TGTGCCACCAGCAGAGATCGAGATACGGGCGGGAGGTATTTT
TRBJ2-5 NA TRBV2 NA CASSAGSIVETQYF TGTGCCAGCAGCGCCGGGAGCATCGTAGAGACCCAGTACTTC
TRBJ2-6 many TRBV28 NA CASRWGRKSSGANVLTF TGTGCCAGCAGATGGGGCAGGAAGAGCTCTGGGGCCAACGTCCTGACTTTC
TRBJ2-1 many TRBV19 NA CASSIDRQGGEQFF TGTGCCAGTAGTATAGATCGACAGGGAGGCGAGCAGTTCTTC
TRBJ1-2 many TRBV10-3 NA CAITLNAGTGYTF TGTGCCATCACTCTCAACGCCGGGACTGGCTACACCTTC
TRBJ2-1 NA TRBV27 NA CASSLTSRYEQFF TGTGCCAGCAGTTTAACTAGCCGGTATGAGCAGTTCTTC
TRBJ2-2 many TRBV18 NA CASSPQENTGELFF TGTGCCAGCTCACCACAGGAGAACACCGGGGAGCTGTTTTTT
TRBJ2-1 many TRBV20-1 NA CSARGPGLQTNNEQFF TGCAGTGCTAGGGGGCCGGGACTGCAGACAAACAATGAGCAGTTCTTC